The 4 T cell receptor beta chains below were found in one sample sequenced in a study of blood T cell repertoires in COVID-19. The protocol was immunoSEQ multiplex PCR, while the TCRdb copy is restricted to in-frame clones and leaves out a portion. The table shows a few hundred thousand clones, with about 90% occurring only once. The sample taken for sequencing was PBMCs or T cells enriched from blood (not recorded which). These receptors originate from a woman aged 25 to 39 who had recovered from COVID-19.

The rearrangement joins TRBV11-2 to TRBJ2-7, with 7 bases that match TRBD2. The CDR3 contains 17 residues. Germline V gene sequence: CDR1 SGHAT, CDR2 FQNNGV. The junction had 17 bases not matched to a gene; V was cut back by 4 bases and J by 5 bases. The CDR3: CASSSRPGGGLRDEQYF. The CDR3 DNA is TGTGCCAGCAGCTCCCGCCCCGGGGGAGGGCTAAGGGACGAGCAGTACTTC.

Concerning this clone: The junction does not match germline at one end; this may be a read error. This chain connects TRBV5-1 to TRBJ1-1; 8 nucleotides align to TRBD1. The CDR3 is made up of 13 amino acids. Germline CDR1 is SGHRS and CDR2 is YFSETQ. The chain's CDR3 is CASSRTGNPEAFF. The CDR3 region has the DNA TGCGCCAGCAGCAGGACAGGGAACCCTGAAGCTTTCTTT. Looking up the rest from reference TRBV5-1 and TRBJ1-1 gives the full variable domain: KAGVTQTPRYLIKTRGQQVTLSCSPISGHRSVSWYQQTPGQGLQFLFEYFSETQRNKGNFPGRFSGRQFSNSRSEMNVSTLELGDSALYLCASSRTGNPEAFFGQGTRLTVV.

The rearrangement links TRBV18 to TRBJ1-2; D perhaps matches TRBD1 (5 bases). The germline V gene has CDR1 KGHSH and CDR2 LQKENI. CDR3 length: 18 amino acids. Trimming left V 2 bases short and J 4 bases short, with 23 bases between. Here the CDR3 reads CASSPGWQGTRKSYGYTF. The CDR3 DNA reads TGTGCCAGCTCACCAGGCTGGCAGGGAACCAGAAAAAGCTATGGCTACACCTTC.

The V and J genes are TRBV11-2 and TRBJ2-3, with 9 bases fitting TRBD1. Germline V gene data show CDR1 as SGHAT and CDR2 as FQNNGV. V gave up 4 bases and J gave up 4 bases; unmatched junction bases: 6. This CDR3 is built from 15 residues. CDR3 region: CASSYRDRVSDTQYF. DNA of the CDR3: TGTGCCAGCAGCTACCGGGACAGGGTGTCAGATACGCAGTATTTT.